Below, one TCR beta chain is given with its context. Authors' methods: Cell counts per sample came from amplifying reference gene primers. Libraries were prepared by immunoSEQ multiplex PCR; TCRdb keeps only in-frame clonotypes and omits some of them. From that table come the V and J calls and clone size; the DNA was used to work out D and trimming. The sample carries some 99,000 clones, about 80% recorded once. The sample comes from a study of blood T cell repertoires in COVID-19. CDR3 length: 13 amino acids. V was pared by 4 bases and J by 0 bases, with 7 bases between. Germline CDR1 is SGHTA and CDR2 is FQGNSA.

Sequencing used peripheral blood. The chain is built from TRBV7-2 and TRBJ2-7, with no clear D. This receptor was obtained from a man aged 65 to 79 with acute or convalescent COVID-19. In DNA form, the CDR3 reads TGTGCCAGCAGCTCAAGGAGCTCCTACGAGCAGTACTTC. It is translated as CASSSRSSYEQYF.